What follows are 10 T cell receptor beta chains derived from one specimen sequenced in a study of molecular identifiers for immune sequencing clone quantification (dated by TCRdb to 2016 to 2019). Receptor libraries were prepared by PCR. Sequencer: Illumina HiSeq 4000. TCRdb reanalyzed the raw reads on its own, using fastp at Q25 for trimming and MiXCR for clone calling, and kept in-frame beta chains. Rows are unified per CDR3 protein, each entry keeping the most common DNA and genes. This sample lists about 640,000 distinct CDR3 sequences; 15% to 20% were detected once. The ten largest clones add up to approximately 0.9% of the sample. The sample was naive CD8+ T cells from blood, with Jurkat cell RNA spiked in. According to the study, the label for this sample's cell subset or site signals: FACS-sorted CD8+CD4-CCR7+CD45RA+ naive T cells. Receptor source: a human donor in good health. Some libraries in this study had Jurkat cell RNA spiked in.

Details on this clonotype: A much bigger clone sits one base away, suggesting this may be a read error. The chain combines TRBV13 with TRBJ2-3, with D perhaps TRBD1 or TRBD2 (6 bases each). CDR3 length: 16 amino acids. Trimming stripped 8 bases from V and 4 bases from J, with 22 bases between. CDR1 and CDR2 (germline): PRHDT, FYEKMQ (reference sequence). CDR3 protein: CASSGTGAPSADTQYF. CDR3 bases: TGTGCCAGCTCGGGAACGGGGGCACCTAGCGCAGATACGCAGTATTTT. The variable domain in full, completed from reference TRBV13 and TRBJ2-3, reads AAGVIQSPRHLIKEKRETATLKCYPIPRHDTVYWYQQGPGQDPQFLISFYEKMQSDKGSIPDRFSAQQFSDYHSELNMSSLELGDSALYFCASSGTGAPSADTQYFGPGTRLTVL.

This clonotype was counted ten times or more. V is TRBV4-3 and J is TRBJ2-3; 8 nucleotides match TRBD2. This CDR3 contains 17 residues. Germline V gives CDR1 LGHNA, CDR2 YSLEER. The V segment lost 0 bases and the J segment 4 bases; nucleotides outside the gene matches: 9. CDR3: CASSQDGDGGASDTQYF. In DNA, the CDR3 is TGCGCCAGCAGCCAAGATGGAGACGGGGGGGCATCAGATACGCAGTATTTT.

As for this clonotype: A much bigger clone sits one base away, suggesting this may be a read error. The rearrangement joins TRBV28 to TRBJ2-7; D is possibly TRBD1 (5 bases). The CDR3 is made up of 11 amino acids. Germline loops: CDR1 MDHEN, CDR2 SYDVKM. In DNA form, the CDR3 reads TGTGCCGGCAGTTTACAGGACGAGCAGTACTTC. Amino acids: CAGSLQDEQYF.

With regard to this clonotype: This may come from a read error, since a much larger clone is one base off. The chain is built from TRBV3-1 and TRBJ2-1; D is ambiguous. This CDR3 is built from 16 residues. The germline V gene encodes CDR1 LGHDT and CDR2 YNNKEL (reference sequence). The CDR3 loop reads CAGSQDLADSYNEQFF. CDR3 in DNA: TGTGCCGGCAGCCAAGATCTCGCGGACTCCTACAATGAGCAGTTCTTC.

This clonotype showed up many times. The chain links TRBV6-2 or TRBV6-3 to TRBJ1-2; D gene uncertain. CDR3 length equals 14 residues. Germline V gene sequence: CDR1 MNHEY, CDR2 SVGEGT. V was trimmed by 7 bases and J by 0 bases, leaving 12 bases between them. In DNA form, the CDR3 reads TGTGCCAGCAAAGACACTGGAGCTAACTATGGCTACACCTTC. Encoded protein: CASKDTGANYGYTF.

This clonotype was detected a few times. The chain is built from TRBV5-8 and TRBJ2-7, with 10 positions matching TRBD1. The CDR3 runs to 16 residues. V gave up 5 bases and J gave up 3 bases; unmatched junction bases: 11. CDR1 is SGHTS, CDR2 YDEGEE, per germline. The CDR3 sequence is CASRTPGTGVLYEQYF. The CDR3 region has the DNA TGTGCCAGCAGAACCCCTGGGACAGGGGTTCTCTACGAGCAGTACTTC.

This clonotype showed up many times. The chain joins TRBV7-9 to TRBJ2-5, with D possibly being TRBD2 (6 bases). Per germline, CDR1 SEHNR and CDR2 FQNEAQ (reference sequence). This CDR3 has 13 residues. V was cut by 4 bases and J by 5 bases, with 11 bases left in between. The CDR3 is CASSSPGTETQYF. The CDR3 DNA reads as TGTGCCAGCAGCTCACCGGGGACTGAGACCCAGTACTTC.

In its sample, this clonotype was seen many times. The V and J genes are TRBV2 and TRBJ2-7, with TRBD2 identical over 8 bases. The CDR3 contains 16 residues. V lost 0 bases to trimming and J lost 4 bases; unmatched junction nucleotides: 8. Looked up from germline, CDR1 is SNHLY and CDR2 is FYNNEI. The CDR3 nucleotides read TGTGCCAGCAGTGAAGCCTGGTCGGGGGGGCCGTACGAGCAGTACTTC. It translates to CASSEAWSGGPYEQYF.

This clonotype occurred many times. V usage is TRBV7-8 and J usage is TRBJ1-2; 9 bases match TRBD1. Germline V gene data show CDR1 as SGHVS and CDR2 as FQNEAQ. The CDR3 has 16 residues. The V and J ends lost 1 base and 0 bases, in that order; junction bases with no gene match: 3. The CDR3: CASSLGQGEPNYGYTF. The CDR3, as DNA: TGTGCCAGCAGCTTAGGACAGGGGGAACCTAACTATGGCTACACCTTC. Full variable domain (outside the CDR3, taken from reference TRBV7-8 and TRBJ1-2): GAGVSQSPRYKVAKRGQDVALRCDPISGHVSLFWYQQALGQGPEFLTYFQNEAQLDKSGLPSDRFFAERPEGSVSTLKIQRTQQEDSAVYLCASSLGQGEPNYGYTFGSGTRLTVV.

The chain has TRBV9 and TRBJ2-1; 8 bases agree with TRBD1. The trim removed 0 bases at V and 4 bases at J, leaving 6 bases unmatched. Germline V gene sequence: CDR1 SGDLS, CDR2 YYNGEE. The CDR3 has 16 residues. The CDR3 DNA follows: TGTGCCAGCAGCGTAGTGCAGGGGGCGGGGTACAATGAGCAGTTCTTC. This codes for CASSVVQGAGYNEQFF.